This T cell receptor (beta chain) comes out of a study of blood T cell repertoires in COVID-19. Original processing methods: Using reference gene primer amplification, nucleated cell counts were estimated. Produced via immunoSEQ multiplex PCR; TCRdb's table is partial and in-frame only. The V and J calls and the clone size are those of that table, but D and trimming were determined from the DNA. The table shows 100,000 or so clones, with just under 80% occurring only once. V was pared by 4 bases and J by 5 bases, with 12 bases of the junction left unmatched. The V gene's germline CDR1 is GTSNPN and CDR2 SVGIG (reference sequence). The CDR3 extends over 15 amino acids.

The sequenced material came from peripheral blood. The V call is TRBV30, the J call TRBJ1-2, with 8 bases aligning to TRBD1. The clonotype comes from an older man with active or convalescent COVID-19. CDR3 nucleotides: TGTGCCTGGACCTCCCGGCAGGGGGCTCGTTATGGCTACACCTTC. Encoded protein: CAWTSRQGARYGYTF.